A single sample gave rise to the 2 T cell receptor beta chains below, sequenced in a study of cytomegalovirus exposure and HLA in healthy donors. The PCR was carried out with 60 Vbeta primers and 13 Jbeta primers. Profiling relied on immunoSEQ multiplex PCR, and the TCRdb table lists in-frame clones only, not all of them. Found here are about 160,000 clones, approximately 80% of them singletons; the top ten hold roughly 2.6%. Sample: PBMCs. The receptor set was obtained from a woman in her 40s in good health and CMV-seropositive.

In regard to this clone: A junction end diverges from the germline sequence, so it may reflect a read error. The chain employs TRBV6-6 and TRBJ2-7, with 8 bases that match TRBD1. The CDR3 is made up of 15 amino acids. Looked up from germline, CDR1 is MNHNY and CDR2 is SVGAGI (reference sequence). CDR3 sequence reads: CASSYVGTGPLFSHF. For the CDR3, the DNA is TGTGCCAGCAGTTACGTGGGGACAGGTCCCCTGTTTTCCCACTTC.

The gene calls are TRBV6-1 and TRBJ2-7; D ambiguous. CDR3 length: 13 residues. Germline CDR1 is MNHNS and CDR2 is SASEGT. Trimming removed 4 bases from V and 0 bases from J, with 7 bases in between. The CDR3 spells CASSGAFSYEQYF. In DNA form, the CDR3 reads TGTGCCAGCAGTGGGGCCTTCTCCTACGAGCAGTACTTC.